Shown below are 23 T cell receptor beta chains from a single sample sequenced in a study of blood T cell repertoires in COVID-19. Here immunoSEQ multiplex PCR was the method, and the copy in TCRdb shows in-frame clones only, minus some. The sample includes about 300,000 clones, 85% to 90% seen only once; the top ten take approximately 4.1%. The source material was PBMCs or T cells enriched from blood (not recorded which). The receptors come from a man aged 25 to 40 who had recovered from COVID-19.

The gene calls are TRBV5-1 and TRBJ1-2; 10 bases fit TRBD1. The germline gives CDR1 SGHRS, CDR2 YFSETQ. J was trimmed by 6 bases and V by 5 bases; bases with no gene match: 7. The CDR3 has 14 residues. The CDR3 loop is CASSRDRGANGYTF. The CDR3, as DNA: TGCGCCAGCAGTCGGGACAGGGGAGCTAATGGCTACACCTTC.

V gene TRBV19 combines with J gene TRBJ1-1, with D tentatively TRBD1 (6 bases). Trimming stripped 8 bases from V and 10 bases from J, with 23 bases between. The CDR3 totals 14 residues. The germline gives CDR1 LNHDA, CDR2 SQIVND (reference sequence). CDR3 sequence (DNA): TGTGCCAGTGGACGGGACAACCAAAATCTAGGAGCTTTCTTT. Amino acid sequence: CASGRDNQNLGAFF. Looking up the rest from reference TRBV19 and TRBJ1-1 gives the full variable domain: DGGITQSPKYLFRKEGQNVTLSCEQNLNHDAMYWYRQDPGQGLRLIYYSQIVNDFQKGDIAEGYSVSREKKESFPLTVTSAQKNPTAFYLCASGRDNQNLGAFFGQGTRLTVV.

The chain is built from TRBV7-8 and TRBJ1-5; the D gene is possibly TRBD1 (6 bases). Deletions cut 4 bases from V and 8 bases from J, with 21 bases between. This CDR3 has 16 amino acids. Looked up from germline, CDR1 is SGHVS and CDR2 is FQNEAQ. For the CDR3, the DNA is TGTGCCAGCAGCTACGAACTCCGGCCAAAGGGGGAGCCCCAGCATTTT. It yields the protein CASSYELRPKGEPQHF.

This clone turned up a few times. CDR3 nucleotides: TGTGCCAGCAGCGCCCGACAGGAGAACTCCTACGAGCAGTACTTC. This encodes CASSARQENSYEQYF. The V and J genes are TRBV11-3 and TRBJ2-7; possibly TRBD1 for D (6 bases). CDR1 is SGHNT, CDR2 YENEEA, per germline. The V gene lost 5 bases and the J gene lost 0 bases, with 14 bases spanning the gap. The CDR3 length is 15 residues. Full variable domain (remainder filled in from reference TRBV11-3 and TRBJ2-7): EAGVVQSPRYKIIEKKQPVAFWCNPISGHNTLYWYLQNLGQGPELLIRYENEEAVDDSQLPKDRFSAERLKGVDSTLKIQPAELGDSAVYLCASSARQENSYEQYFGPGTRLTVT.

The rearrangement links TRBV24-1 to TRBJ2-1, with D hard to call. This CDR3 contains 12 residues. Germline CDR1 and CDR2: KGHDR and SFDVKD. Trimming left V 4 bases short and J 6 bases short, with 6 bases between. Here the CDR3 reads CATSDPSNEQFF. For the CDR3, the DNA is TGTGCCACCAGTGACCCCAGCAATGAGCAGTTCTTC.

The CDR3 here is CASRSRGRGNTGELFF. CDR3 coding DNA: TGTGCCAGCAGGTCCCGGGGGAGGGGGAACACCGGGGAGCTGTTTTTT. The chain couples TRBV11-3 to TRBJ2-2; 7 nucleotides line up with TRBD2. V gave up 6 bases and J gave up 1 base; unmatched junction bases: 8. CDR3 length: 16 amino acids. CDR1 and CDR2 from the germline V gene are SGHNT and YENEEA.

The V gene is TRBV5-1, the J gene TRBJ1-2, with 8 positions matching TRBD1. Germline V gives CDR1 SGHRS, CDR2 YFSETQ. The CDR3 totals 14 residues. Trimming took 4 bases from V and 4 from J; bases not matched to a gene: 6. CDR3 region: CASSRGQGAYGYTF. CDR3 sequence (DNA): TGCGCCAGCAGCCGAGGACAGGGAGCCTATGGCTACACCTTC.

A word on this clone: At one end, the junction sequence differs from germline, possibly due to a read error. The genes are TRBV7-7 and TRBJ2-2; D perhaps matches TRBD1 (6 bases). The CDR3 extends over 16 amino acids. The germline CDR1 and CDR2 sequences are SSHAT and FNYEAQ (reference sequence). The CDR3 loop reads CASSRGPPPNTGELFF. In DNA, the CDR3 is TGTGCTAGCAGCAGGGGTCCCCCTCCGAACACCGGGGAGCTGTTTTTT.

The chain carries TRBV10-3 and TRBJ1-2, with D possibly TRBD1 on 6 matching bases. V shed 6 bases and J shed 5 bases, with 13 bases lying between them. This CDR3 has 13 amino acids. The germline gives CDR1 ENHRY, CDR2 SYGVKD. CDR3 DNA sequence: TGTGCCATCAGGGAGGGGGGCGCATATGGCTACACCTTC. Translated, it gives CAIREGGAYGYTF.

This chain links TRBV6-6 with TRBJ2-7; 11 nucleotides align to TRBD1. CDR3 length equals 15 residues. Germline loops: CDR1 MNHNY, CDR2 SVGAGI (reference sequence). With 0 bases clipped from V and 6 bases from J, the junction kept 4 bases outside the gene matches. CDR3 protein: CASSYSSGTGGEQYF. DNA of the CDR3: TGTGCCAGCAGTTACTCTTCCGGGACAGGGGGCGAGCAGTACTTC.

The chain carries TRBV11-2 and TRBJ2-5; weak D call: TRBD1 (6 bases). Germline CDR1 is SGHAT and CDR2 is FQNNGV. The V end was cut by 6 bases, the J end by 0 bases, with 17 bases between. The CDR3 runs 16 residues. CDR3 region: CASRPTGTRYQETQYF. The CDR3 coding sequence is TGTGCCAGCAGACCAACAGGGACCAGATACCAAGAGACCCAGTACTTC.

CDR3 loop: CSVEPAGIDGYTF. The CDR3 nucleotides are TGCAGCGTTGAACCTGCAGGGATTGATGGCTACACCTTC. The rearrangement uses TRBV29-1 and TRBJ1-2; D may be TRBD1 (5 bases). V was pared by 2 bases and J by 6 bases, with 13 bases between. Germline CDR1 and CDR2: SQVTM and ANQGSEA. CDR3 size: 13 residues. Using reference TRBV29-1 and TRBJ1-2 for the parts outside the CDR3, the full variable domain is SAVISQKPSRDICQRGTSLTIQCQVDSQVTMMFWYRQQPGQSLTLIATANQGSEATYESGFVIDKFPISRPNLTFSTLTVSNMSPEDSSIYLCSVEPAGIDGYTFGSGTRLTVV.

V and J are TRBV5-1 and TRBJ1-1; D gene uncertain. CDR3 length: 15 amino acids. V lost 1 base, J lost 0 bases, and 10 bases lay in between. CDR1 is SGHRS and CDR2 is YFSETQ in the germline V gene. The CDR3 bases are TGCGCCAGCAGCTTGTCTTCAGGAATGAACACTGAAGCTTTCTTT. Residues: CASSLSSGMNTEAFF.

V usage is TRBV19 and J usage is TRBJ2-1, with no clear D. V was clipped by 5 bases and J by 3 bases, with 11 bases between them. Germline V CDR1 and CDR2: LNHDA, SQIVND (reference sequence). The CDR3 has 14 residues. Here the CDR3 reads CASSPSRVYNEQFF. The CDR3 coding sequence is TGTGCCAGTAGTCCCTCCCGGGTCTACAATGAGCAGTTCTTC.

The chain carries TRBV5-1 and TRBJ2-2; 8 bases agree with TRBD2. With 6 bases clipped from V and 0 bases from J, the junction kept 4 bases outside the gene matches. The CDR3 extends over 15 amino acids. Germline V CDR1 and CDR2: SGHRS, YFSETQ. The chain's CDR3 is CASNSGLANTGELFF. CDR3 nucleotides: TGCGCCAGCAACTCGGGACTAGCGAACACCGGGGAGCTGTTTTTT.

The V and J genes are TRBV4-1 and TRBJ1-2; possibly TRBD1 for D (6 bases). The CDR3 spans 17 residues. Trimming left V 2 bases short and J 4 bases short, with 20 bases between. Germline V gene data show CDR1 as MGHRA and CDR2 as YSYEKL. The CDR3 bases are TGCGCCAGCAGCCAACGCGATAGGACAGCCACTCCCTATGGCTACACCTTC. It yields the protein CASSQRDRTATPYGYTF.

This chain links TRBV28 with TRBJ1-2; 9 bases line up with TRBD1. This CDR3 has 15 residues. Germline CDR1 reads MDHEN; CDR2 reads SYDVKM. V shed 6 bases, J shed 5 bases, and the junction held 10 bases outside the gene matches. The CDR3: CASSSYGTGSYGYTF. CDR3 coding DNA: TGTGCCAGCAGCTCCTACGGGACAGGGTCGTATGGCTACACCTTC.

The rearrangement links TRBV27 to TRBJ2-3; 7 nucleotides line up with TRBD1. Germline assignment: CDR1 MNHEY and CDR2 SMNVEV (reference sequence). The V segment lost 9 bases and the J segment 3 bases; nucleotides outside the gene matches: 15. CDR3 size: 16 residues. The CDR3 DNA sequence: TGTGCCAGTCGCGACAGGGAAGAGAGGTGGACAGATACGCAGTATTTT. Amino acids: CASRDREERWTDTQYF.

The chain employs TRBV30 and TRBJ1-1; 7 positions agree with TRBD1. Germline-derived CDR1 and CDR2 are GTSNPN and SVGIG (reference sequence). V was pared by 5 bases and J by 0 bases, with 6 bases of the junction left unmatched. The CDR3 is 14 amino acids. The CDR3 bases are TGTGCCTGGCGGGACAGCGGTTTGAACACTGAAGCTTTCTTT. Translating gives CAWRDSGLNTEAFF.

This clone appeared a single time. The genes are TRBV2 and TRBJ2-5; 10 bases align to TRBD2. CDR1 SNHLY and CDR2 FYNNEI come from the germline V gene. The CDR3 runs to 17 residues. The V segment lost 2 bases and the J segment 4 bases; nucleotides outside the gene matches: 10. DNA for the CDR3: TGTGCCAGCAGTGAAATTGCAGCGGGAGGGTTTGGAGAGACCCAGTACTTC. Translating gives CASSEIAAGGFGETQYF.

The chain joins TRBV15 to TRBJ1-3; 8 nucleotides match TRBD1. Germline-derived CDR1 and CDR2 are LNHNV and YYDKDF (reference sequence). Germline trimming cut 8 bases from V and 2 bases from J; bases unmatched to any gene: 8. This CDR3 has 15 residues. Here the CDR3 DNA reads TGTGCCACCTCAGGGGGCCTAACACCTGGAAACACCATATATTTT. Translating it yields CATSGGLTPGNTIYF.

The chain combines TRBV7-8 with TRBJ2-4; D is possibly TRBD1 (5 bases). The CDR3 is 16 amino acids. CDR1 and CDR2 (germline): SGHVS, FQNEAQ. V lost 1 base and J 0 bases, leaving 10 bases between the germline ends. In nucleotides, the CDR3 is TGTGCCAGCAGCTTAGGGAAAGGGGTAGCCAAAAACATTCAGTACTTC. Its protein product is CASSLGKGVAKNIQYF.

The J gene is TRBJ2-5, the V gene TRBV5-6; unclear D gene. Trimming took off 0 bases at V and 5 bases at J, with 8 bases between the two ends. Per germline, CDR1 SGHDT and CDR2 YYEEEE. The CDR3 spans 13 residues. CDR3 protein: CASSLAARETQYF. As DNA, the CDR3 is TGTGCCAGCAGCTTGGCGGCGCGGGAGACCCAGTACTTC.